The 18 T cell receptor beta chains given below trace back to one sample, sequenced in a study of radiation and T cells in renal cell carcinoma. The time point: blood 2 weeks post-SBRT. Treatment in this sample: 15 Gy SBRT to primary tumor, nephrectomy 4 weeks later. Sequencing used immunoSEQ multiplex PCR; TCRdb keeps in-frame clones, though not all of them. The sample carries some 120,000 clones, more than 80% recorded once. The sequenced sample was blood, obtained from a patient whose treatment included radiotherapy and nephrectomy. Source of these receptors: a woman aged 60-70 years with renal cell carcinoma.

This chain links TRBV12-5 with TRBJ1-3; a possible D gene is TRBD1 (6 bases). Germline CDR1 LGHNT, CDR2 FRNRAP. The CDR3 runs 20 residues. Trimming took off 5 bases at V and 1 base at J, with 27 bases between the two ends. The CDR3 DNA reads TGTGCTAGTGGTCCACAAAAGCGTGGACAGCCGCCGAGGTCTGGAAACACCATATATTTT. It encodes CASGPQKRGQPPRSGNTIYF.

V and J are TRBV6-4 and TRBJ1-1; TRBD1 is a possible D gene (5 bases). Trimming removed 2 bases from V and 11 bases from J, with 9 bases in between. Germline-derived CDR1 and CDR2 are MRHNA and SNTAGT. The CDR3 consists of 11 residues. This chain's CDR3 is CASSDRGVAFF. The CDR3 coding sequence is TGTGCCAGCAGTGACCGGGGGGTCGCTTTCTTT.

V and J are TRBV5-1 and TRBJ1-2; possibly TRBD1 for D (5 bases). CDR1 is SGHRS and CDR2 is YFSETQ in the germline V gene. Trimming removed 4 bases from V and 0 bases from J, with 10 bases in between. CDR3 size: 14 residues. The CDR3 bases are TGCGCCAGCAGCCCAGGGTTGGCTAACTATGGCTACACCTTC. Protein product: CASSPGLANYGYTF.

The sample holds one count of this clone. The V and J genes are TRBV7-9 and TRBJ2-6; no clear D gene. Trimming left V 5 bases short and J 0 bases short, with 11 bases between. Germline-derived CDR1 and CDR2 are SEHNR and FQNEAQ (reference sequence). The CDR3 has 16 amino acids. The CDR3 sequence: CASSEDGDSGANVLTF. The CDR3 DNA reads as TGTGCCAGCAGCGAAGACGGAGACTCTGGGGCCAACGTCCTGACTTTC.

V usage is TRBV19 and J usage is TRBJ2-7; D may be TRBD1 or TRBD2 (7 bases each). The CDR3 has 15 residues. From germline, CDR1 is LNHDA and CDR2 SQIVND (reference sequence). V was pared by 5 bases and J by 2 bases, with 16 bases between. CDR3 DNA sequence: TGTGCCAGTAGTTCCCGACAGGGAGGGACCTACGAGCAGTACTTC. Translation gives CASSSRQGGTYEQYF.

The J gene is TRBJ2-5, the V gene TRBV28; tentatively, D is TRBD2 (5 bases). CDR3 length: 13 amino acids. CDR1 is MDHEN and CDR2 is SYDVKM in the germline V gene. Trimming stripped 5 bases from V and 7 bases from J, with 14 bases between. CDR3 sequence: CASSEAVSGTQYF. DNA for the CDR3: TGTGCCAGCAGTGAAGCGGTCTCGGGGACCCAGTACTTC.

The gene calls are TRBV7-9 and TRBJ2-2; possible D gene TRBD1, 6 bases. The CDR3 length is 16 residues. Germline CDR1 reads SEHNR; CDR2 reads FQNEAQ (reference sequence). V was shortened by 1 base and J by 3 bases, with 12 bases between the two germline ends. This CDR3 reads CASSLVHRADTGELFF. For the CDR3, the DNA is TGTGCCAGCAGCTTAGTACACAGGGCGGACACCGGGGAGCTGTTTTTT. Full variable domain (rest looked up from reference TRBV7-9 and TRBJ2-2): DTGVSQNPRHKITKRGQNVTFRCDPISEHNRLYWYRQTLGQGPEFLTYFQNEAQLEKSRLLSDRFSAERPKGSFSTLEIQRTEQGDSAMYLCASSLVHRADTGELFFGEGSRLTVL.

As for this clone: One junction end disagrees with the germline gene, perhaps due to a read error. The chain joins TRBV10-3 to TRBJ1-2; 10 bases line up with TRBD1. This CDR3 is 16 amino acids long. Germline CDR1 and CDR2: ENHRY and SYGVKD. The CDR3, as DNA: TGTGCCATGGGGCGGGGGACAGGGGCTTCTAACTCTGGCTACACCTTC. This sequence encodes CAMGRGTGASNSGYTF.

The chain carries TRBV27 and TRBJ1-5, with D possibly TRBD1 on 6 matching bases. The CDR3 loop spans 14 amino acids. With 6 bases removed from V and 4 bases from J, the gap between germline ends came to 13 bases. Germline CDR1 and CDR2: MNHEY and SMNVEV (reference sequence). The CDR3 loop reads CASRGGQLNQPQHF. The CDR3 DNA is TGTGCCAGCAGGGGAGGACAGCTTAATCAGCCCCAGCATTTT.

The J gene is TRBJ1-2, the V gene TRBV18, with 8 bases lining up with TRBD1. This CDR3 spans 21 amino acids. Germline V gene sequence: CDR1 KGHSH, CDR2 LQKENI. The ends lost 3 bases at V and 2 bases at J; junction bases unmatched: 23. CDR3 in amino acids: CASSPPGVGDWDRTFNYGYTF. CDR3 in DNA: TGTGCCAGCTCACCCCCGGGGGTCGGTGATTGGGACAGGACATTCAACTATGGCTACACCTTC.

The gene calls are TRBV29-1 and TRBJ1-5; the match to TRBD1 covers 9 bases. The CDR3 contains 14 residues. CDR1 and CDR2 from the germline V gene are SQVTM and ANQGSEA. With V trimmed by 5 bases and J by 9 bases, 11 bases remained unmatched. The CDR3 sequence: CSVRGTGRFSPQHF. In DNA, the CDR3 is TGCAGCGTTCGGGGGACAGGGCGTTTTTCGCCCCAGCATTTT.

This sequence joins TRBV6-6 and TRBJ1-1; D is possibly TRBD1 (5 bases). Trimming took off 2 bases at V and 6 bases at J, with 13 bases between the two ends. The CDR3 totals 14 residues. CDR1 is MNHNY and CDR2 is SVGAGI in the germline V gene (reference sequence). CDR3 sequence (DNA): TGTGCCAGCAGTTACCAGGGTGTAGGCGCTGAAGCTTTCTTT. It encodes CASSYQGVGAEAFF.

V usage is TRBV14 and J usage is TRBJ2-7, with 7 bases fitting TRBD1. The V gene end was trimmed by 2 bases and the J gene end by 0 bases; junction bases not matched to a gene: 13. Germline CDR1 is SGHDN and CDR2 is FVKESK. The CDR3 consists of 18 residues. The CDR3 region is CASSQSPIGQELSYEQYF. The CDR3 nucleotides read TGTGCCAGCAGCCAAAGTCCCATAGGACAGGAGCTCTCCTACGAGCAGTACTTC.

J is TRBJ2-7 and V is TRBV7-3; D call uncertain. The CDR3 length is 14 residues. Per germline, CDR1 SGHTA and CDR2 FQGTGA. The V and J ends lost 1 base and 0 bases respectively, with 7 bases between them. The CDR3 DNA is TGTGCCAGCAGCTTAAGTCCTGACTCCTACGAGCAGTACTTC. Encoded protein: CASSLSPDSYEQYF.

The chain is built from TRBV10-1 and TRBJ2-1; the match to TRBD1 covers 7 bases. Germline V gene data show CDR1 as WNHNN and CDR2 as SYGVQD (reference sequence). The CDR3 totals 14 residues. Trimming cost V 4 bases and J 8 bases; bases outside gene matches: 8. CDR3 DNA sequence: TGCGCCAGCAGTGGACAGGGCCTTAGGGATGAGCAGTTCTTC. Amino acids: CASSGQGLRDEQFF.

The CDR3 DNA reads TGTGCCAGCTCAACCGGGACTAGCGGGAGGGTCGAGCAGTACTTC. Translating it yields CASSTGTSGRVEQYF. The V gene is TRBV18, the J gene TRBJ2-7; 16 bases are a match to TRBD2. This CDR3 spans 15 amino acids. V lost 5 bases and J lost 6; bases outside the gene matches: 4. Germline values: CDR1 KGHSH, CDR2 LQKENI.

This chain links TRBV9 with TRBJ2-5; perhaps D is TRBD1 or TRBD2 (5 bases each). Trimming cost V 4 bases and J 3 bases, with 13 bases left between them. Germline V CDR1 and CDR2: SGDLS, YYNGEE. There are 14 residues in the CDR3. CDR3 region: CASSHRDDKETQYF. As DNA, the CDR3 is TGTGCCAGCAGCCACCGGGACGACAAAGAGACCCAGTACTTC.

V gene TRBV6-1 combines with J gene TRBJ2-1; 10 positions agree with TRBD2. The germline CDR1 and CDR2 sequences are MNHNS and SASEGT. V trimming: 7 bases; J trimming: 8 bases; junction bases outside the gene matches: 8. This CDR3 spans 14 amino acids. As DNA, the CDR3 is TGTGCCAGCACGTGGCTAGCGGGAGACTATGAGCAGTTCTTC. Translated, it gives CASTWLAGDYEQFF.